The TCR beta chain described here comes from a study of human T cells and chemical hapten exposure. There are many counts of this clonotype. Stated time point: pre-sensitization, week 0. The sample's treatment: therapeutic diphenylcyclopropenone sensitization with weekly scalp DPC. J was trimmed by 4 bases and V by 6 bases; bases with no gene match: 8. The CDR3 contains 14 residues. In germline, CDR1 is SGHTA, CDR2 FQGNSA. MiXCR was run by TCRdb on the RACE reads, yielding one entry per CDR3 protein. The table records 87,000 or so distinct CDR3 sequences, 8% to 10% of them present only once. The receptor comes from a woman aged 40 to 50 with alopecia areata. Some clones in this sample may be carry-over from other donors' samples. Sample: whole blood, taken in connection with sensitization to the hapten diphenylcyclopropenone (DPC). The chain combines TRBV7-2 with TRBJ1-1, with 7 nucleotides matching TRBD1. The CDR3 sequence: CASRSTGTGTEAFF. The CDR3 DNA sequence: TGTGCCAGCAGATCGACAGGGACGGGCACTGAAGCTTTCTTT.